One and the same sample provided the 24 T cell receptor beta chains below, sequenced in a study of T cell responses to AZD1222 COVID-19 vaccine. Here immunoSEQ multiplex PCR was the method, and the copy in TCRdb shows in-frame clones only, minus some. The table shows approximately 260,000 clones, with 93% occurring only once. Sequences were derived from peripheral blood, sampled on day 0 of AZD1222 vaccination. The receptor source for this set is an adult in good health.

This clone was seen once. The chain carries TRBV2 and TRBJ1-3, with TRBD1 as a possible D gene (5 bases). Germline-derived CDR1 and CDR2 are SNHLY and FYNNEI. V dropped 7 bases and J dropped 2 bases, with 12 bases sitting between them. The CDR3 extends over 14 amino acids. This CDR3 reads CASTKQGPGNTIYF. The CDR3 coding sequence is TGTGCCAGCACAAAGCAGGGACCTGGAAACACCATATATTTT.

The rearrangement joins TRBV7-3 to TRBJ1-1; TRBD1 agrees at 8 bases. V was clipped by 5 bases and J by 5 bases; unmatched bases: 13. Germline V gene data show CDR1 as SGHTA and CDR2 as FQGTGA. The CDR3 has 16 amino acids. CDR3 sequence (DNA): TGTGCCAGCAGCCAAGGGGCGGACAGGGTCGGAACTGAAGCTTTCTTT. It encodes CASSQGADRVGTEAFF.

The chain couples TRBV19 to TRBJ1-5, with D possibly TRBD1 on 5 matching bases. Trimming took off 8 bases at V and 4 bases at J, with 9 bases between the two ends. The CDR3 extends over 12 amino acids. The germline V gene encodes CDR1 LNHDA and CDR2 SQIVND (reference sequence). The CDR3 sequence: CASPGANQPQHF. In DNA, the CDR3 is TGTGCCAGTCCCGGGGCGAATCAGCCCCAGCATTTT.

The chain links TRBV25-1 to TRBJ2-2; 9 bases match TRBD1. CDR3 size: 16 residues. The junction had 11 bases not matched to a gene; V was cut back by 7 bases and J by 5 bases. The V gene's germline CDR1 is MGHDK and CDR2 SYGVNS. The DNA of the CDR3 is TGTGCCAGCATGAAAGCCGGGACAGGGTATACCGGGGAGCTGTTTTTT. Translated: CASMKAGTGYTGELFF.

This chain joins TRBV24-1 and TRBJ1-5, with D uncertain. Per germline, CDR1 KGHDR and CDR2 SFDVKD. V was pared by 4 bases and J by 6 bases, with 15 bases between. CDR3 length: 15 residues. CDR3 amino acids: CATSELQIPSQPQHF. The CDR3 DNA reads TGTGCCACCAGTGAACTTCAGATACCTAGTCAGCCCCAGCATTTT.

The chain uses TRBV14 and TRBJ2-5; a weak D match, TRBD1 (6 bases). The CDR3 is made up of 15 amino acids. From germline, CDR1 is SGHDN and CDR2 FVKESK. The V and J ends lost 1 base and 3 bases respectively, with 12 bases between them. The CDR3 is CASSQARDRKETQYF. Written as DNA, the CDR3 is TGTGCCAGCAGCCAAGCAAGAGACAGGAAAGAGACCCAGTACTTC. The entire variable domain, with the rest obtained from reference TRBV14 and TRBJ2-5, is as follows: EAGVTQFPSHSVIEKGQTVTLRCDPISGHDNLYWYRRVMGKEIKFLLHFVKESKQDESGMPNNRFLAERTGGTYSTLKVQPAELEDSGVYFCASSQARDRKETQYFGPGTRLLVL.

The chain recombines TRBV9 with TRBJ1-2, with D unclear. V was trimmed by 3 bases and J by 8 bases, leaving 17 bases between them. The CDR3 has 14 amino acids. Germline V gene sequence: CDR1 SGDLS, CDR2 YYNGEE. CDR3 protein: CASSGRRVGRGYTF. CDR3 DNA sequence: TGTGCCAGCAGCGGCAGGAGGGTGGGCCGAGGCTACACCTTC.

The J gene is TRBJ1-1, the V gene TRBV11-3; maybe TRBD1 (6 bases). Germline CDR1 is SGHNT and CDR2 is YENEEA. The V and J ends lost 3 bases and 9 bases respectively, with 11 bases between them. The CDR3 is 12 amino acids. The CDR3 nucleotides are TGTGCCAGCAGCTTCGGTCGGGACAAAGCTTTCTTT. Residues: CASSFGRDKAFF.

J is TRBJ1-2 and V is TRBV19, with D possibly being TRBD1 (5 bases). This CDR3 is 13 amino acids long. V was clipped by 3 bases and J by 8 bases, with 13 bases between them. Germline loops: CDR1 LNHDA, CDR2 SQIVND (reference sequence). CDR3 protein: CASSMRGAEGYTF. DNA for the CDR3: TGTGCCAGTAGTATGAGGGGTGCAGAAGGCTACACCTTC.

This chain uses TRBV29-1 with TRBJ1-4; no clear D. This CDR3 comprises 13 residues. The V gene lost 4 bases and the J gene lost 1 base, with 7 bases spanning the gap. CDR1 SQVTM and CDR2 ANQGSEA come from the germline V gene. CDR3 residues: CSVASRTNEKLFF. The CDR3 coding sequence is TGCAGCGTTGCGTCTAGAACTAATGAAAAACTGTTTTTT.

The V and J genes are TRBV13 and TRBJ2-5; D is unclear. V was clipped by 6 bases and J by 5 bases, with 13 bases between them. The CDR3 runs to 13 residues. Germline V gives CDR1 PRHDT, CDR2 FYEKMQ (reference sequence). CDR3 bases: TGTGCCAGCAGTTCCGGGTTGGCCGAGACCCAGTACTTC. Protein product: CASSSGLAETQYF.

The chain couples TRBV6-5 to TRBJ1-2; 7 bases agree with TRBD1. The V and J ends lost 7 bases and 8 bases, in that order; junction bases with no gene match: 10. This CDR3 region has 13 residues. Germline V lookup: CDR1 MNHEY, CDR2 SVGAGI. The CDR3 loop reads CASTRDRVGGYTF. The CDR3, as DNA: TGTGCCAGCACCCGAGACAGGGTTGGGGGCTACACCTTC.

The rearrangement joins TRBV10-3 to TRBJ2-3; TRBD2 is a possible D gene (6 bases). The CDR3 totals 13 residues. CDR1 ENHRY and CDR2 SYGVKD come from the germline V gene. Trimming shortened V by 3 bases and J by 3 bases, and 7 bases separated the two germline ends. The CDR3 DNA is TGTGCCATCAGTGATAGCGGAACAGATACGCAGTATTTT. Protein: CAISDSGTDTQYF.

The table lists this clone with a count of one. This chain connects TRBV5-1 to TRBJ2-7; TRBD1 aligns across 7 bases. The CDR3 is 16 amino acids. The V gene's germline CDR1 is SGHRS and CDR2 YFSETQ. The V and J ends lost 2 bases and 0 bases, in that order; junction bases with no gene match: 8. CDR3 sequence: CASSLVPQGSSYEQYF. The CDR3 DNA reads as TGCGCCAGCAGCTTAGTCCCACAGGGGAGCTCCTACGAGCAGTACTTC.

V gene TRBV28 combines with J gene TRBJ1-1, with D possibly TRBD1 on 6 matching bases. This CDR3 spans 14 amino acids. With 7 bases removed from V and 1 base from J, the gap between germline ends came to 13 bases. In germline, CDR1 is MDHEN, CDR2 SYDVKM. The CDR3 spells CASIIRGANTEAFF. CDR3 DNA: TGTGCCAGCATCATCAGGGGCGCGAACACTGAAGCTTTCTTT.

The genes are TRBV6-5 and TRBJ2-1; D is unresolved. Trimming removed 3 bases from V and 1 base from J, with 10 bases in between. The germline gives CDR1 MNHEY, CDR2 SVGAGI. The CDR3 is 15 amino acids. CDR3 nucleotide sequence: TGTGCCAGCAGTTATTCCGGGCAATCCTACAATGAGCAGTTCTTC. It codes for CASSYSGQSYNEQFF.

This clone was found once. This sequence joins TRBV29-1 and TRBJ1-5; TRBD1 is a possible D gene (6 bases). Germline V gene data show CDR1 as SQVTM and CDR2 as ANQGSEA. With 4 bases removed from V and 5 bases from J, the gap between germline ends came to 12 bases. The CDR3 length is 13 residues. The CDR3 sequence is CSVGGAGDQPQHF. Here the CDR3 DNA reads TGCAGCGTTGGTGGGGCAGGGGATCAGCCCCAGCATTTT.

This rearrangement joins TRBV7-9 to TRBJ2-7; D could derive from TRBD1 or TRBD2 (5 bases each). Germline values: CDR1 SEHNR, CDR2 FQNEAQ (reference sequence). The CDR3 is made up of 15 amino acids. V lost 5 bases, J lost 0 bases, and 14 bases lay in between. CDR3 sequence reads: CASSKPGPGSYEQYF. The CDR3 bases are TGTGCCAGCAGCAAACCGGGACCCGGCTCCTACGAGCAGTACTTC.

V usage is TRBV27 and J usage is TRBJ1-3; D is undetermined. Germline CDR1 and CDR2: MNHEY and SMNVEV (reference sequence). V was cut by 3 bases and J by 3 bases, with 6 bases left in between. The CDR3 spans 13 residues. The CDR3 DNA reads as TGTGCCAGCAGTTTTGGTTATGGAAACACCATATATTTT. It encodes CASSFGYGNTIYF.

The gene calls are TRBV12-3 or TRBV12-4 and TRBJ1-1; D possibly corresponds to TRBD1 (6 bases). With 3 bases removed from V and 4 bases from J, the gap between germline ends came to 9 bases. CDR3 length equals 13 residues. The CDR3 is CASSFWTATEAFF. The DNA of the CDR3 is TGTGCCAGCAGTTTTTGGACAGCCACTGAAGCTTTCTTT.

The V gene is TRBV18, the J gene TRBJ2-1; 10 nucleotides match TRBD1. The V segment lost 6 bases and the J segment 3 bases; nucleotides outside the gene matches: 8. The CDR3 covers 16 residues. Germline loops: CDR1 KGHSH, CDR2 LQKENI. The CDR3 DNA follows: TGTGCCAGCTCGGGCTCCGGGACAGGGGACTACAATGAGCAGTTCTTC. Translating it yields CASSGSGTGDYNEQFF.

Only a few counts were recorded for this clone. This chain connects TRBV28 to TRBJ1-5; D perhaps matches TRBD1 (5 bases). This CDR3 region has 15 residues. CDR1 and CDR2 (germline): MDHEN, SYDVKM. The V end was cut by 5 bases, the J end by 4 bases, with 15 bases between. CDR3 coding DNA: TGTGCCAGCAGTCCGCCGCCGGGGGATAATCAGCCCCAGCATTTT. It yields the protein CASSPPPGDNQPQHF. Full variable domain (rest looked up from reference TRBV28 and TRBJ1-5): DVKVTQSSRYLVKRTGEKVFLECVQDMDHENMFWYRQDPGLGLRLIYFSYDVKMKEKGDIPEGYSVSREKKERFSLILESASTNQTSMYLCASSPPPGDNQPQHFGDGTRLSIL.

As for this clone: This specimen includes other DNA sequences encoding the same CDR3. CDR3 nucleotides: TGTGCCAGCAGCCCGACTAGCGGGAGCTCCTACGAGCAGTACTTC. It yields the protein CASSPTSGSSYEQYF. The J gene is TRBJ2-7, the V gene TRBV7-2, with 12 bases identical to TRBD2. Germline V CDR1 and CDR2: SGHTA, FQGNSA. The V and J ends lost 5 bases and 0 bases, in that order; junction bases with no gene match: 2. This CDR3 is built from 15 residues.

This chain's CDR3 is CASSVGWDRGDTQYF. The CDR3 region has the DNA TGTGCCAGCAGCGTAGGATGGGACAGGGGGGATACGCAGTATTTT. The V gene is TRBV9, the J gene TRBJ2-3, with 11 bases lining up with TRBD1. Trimming cost V 0 bases and J 6 bases; bases outside gene matches: 3. CDR3 size: 15 residues. Germline CDR1 and CDR2: SGDLS and YYNGEE. Variable domain in full (rest from reference TRBV9 and TRBJ2-3): DSGVTQTPKHLITATGQRVTLRCSPRSGDLSVYWYQQSLDQGLQFLIQYYNGEERAKGNILERFSAQQFPDLHSELNLSSLELGDSALYFCASSVGWDRGDTQYFGPGTRLTVL.